This T cell receptor beta chain was captured by sequencing in a study of beta chain features in type 1 diabetes. The isolated RNA, all of it, was reverse transcribed, so expressed TCRB transcripts were what got sequenced. Produced via immunoSEQ multiplex PCR; TCRdb's table is partial and in-frame only. Among around 180,000 clones listed, about 8% were seen once. Study conclusions and caveats: Compared to healthy donors, patients appeared to have naive, central memory and Treg TCRB repertoires that were more alike. A moderate, significant TCRB CDR3 shortening appeared in type 1 diabetes across four CD4+ subsets. Whether TCRB rearrangement is influenced by HLA type went unresolved here. The study notes PCR might favor shorter templates equally in patients and controls.

The authors took one heparinised blood draw, averaging about 120 mL, from each donor. This clone was seen more than once but under ten times. The antigen is not known. V lost 4 bases and J lost 0; bases outside the gene matches: 6. Germline V CDR1 and CDR2: SGHTA, FQGTGA. The CDR3 has 17 residues. The sequence was collected from a woman between 40 and 55 years old with type 1 diabetes. The chain joins TRBV7-3 to TRBJ2-6; 7 positions match TRBD2. Sequences were obtained from central memory CD4+ T cells from blood. The CDR3 region is CASSYGGMLSGANVLTF. In DNA, the CDR3 is TGTGCCAGCAGCTACGGGGGGATGCTCTCTGGGGCCAACGTCCTGACTTTC.